This is a list of T cell receptor beta chains from one sample in a study of type 1 regulatory T cells. TCRdb passed the reads through MiXCR, listing each CDR3 protein once. The sample lists tens of thousands of distinct CDR3 sequences, about 48% occurring once. Their antigens remain unidentified. The sequenced material came from cultured non-Tr1 T cells, either the whole culture or a sorted T cell fraction (not recorded which). The receptor source for this set is a human donor in good health. Both conserved end residues are part of each CDR3. A D gene is named only where the DNA matches it firmly. The size field is filled for only some rows; it gives once, few, many or a size class.

TRBD2,TRBJ2-5,-,TRBV27,CASSSAHWGLADHPQYF
TRBD1,TRBJ2-1,-,TRBV4-3,CASSQEDRVDYNEQFF
TRBD2,TRBJ2-3,-,TRBV7-9,CASSFTSGGGDTQYF
TRBD2,TRBJ2-5,few,TRBV12-3/TRBV12-4,CASSLVWRGGQETQYF
-,TRBJ2-7,-,TRBV5-1,CASSSGVGTPSYEQYF
-,TRBJ2-3,-,TRBV20-1,CSARAPGKTDTQYF
-,TRBJ1-1,-,TRBV29-1,CSVGPDTEAFF
-,TRBJ2-7,-,TRBV12-3/TRBV12-4,CASSLAGGIYEQYF
TRBD1,TRBJ2-1,-,TRBV7-2,CASSTPDRGYNEQFF
-,TRBJ2-5,-,TRBV20-1,CSAPAGVEAQYF
-,TRBJ1-3,once,TRBV7-9,CASSSEGNTIYF
TRBD1,TRBJ1-4,-,TRBV7-2,CASSLVGGQINEKLFF
-,TRBJ2-5,medium-sized,TRBV29-1,CSVEGSSDQETQYF
-,TRBJ2-5,few,TRBV20-1,CSARYLDRKETQYF
-,TRBJ2-3,-,TRBV11-2,CASSARGSAGLTDTQYF
-,TRBJ2-1,few,TRBV20-1,CSASVYNEQFF
-,TRBJ1-2,-,TRBV19,CASSIAGGYGYTF
-,TRBJ2-2,-,TRBV7-7,CASRQNVAGEMFF
TRBD2,TRBJ2-7,-,TRBV20-1,CSGTRKDYEQYF
TRBD2,TRBJ2-1,-,TRBV20-1,CSARSGGAVNEQFF
TRBD1,TRBJ1-2,-,TRBV12-3/TRBV12-4,CASSDRDRLTNYGYTF
-,TRBJ1-3,-,TRBV29-1,CSGKKGGSGNTIYF
-,TRBJ2-1,few,TRBV9,CASSVATSGGYNEQFF
-,TRBJ2-1,-,TRBV5-1,CASSLEGGLYNEQFF
TRBD2,TRBJ2-7,-,TRBV18,CASSPSRGGWYEQYF
-,TRBJ1-5,few,TRBV28,CASSLLQGSGNQPQHF
TRBD1,TRBJ1-2,-,TRBV20-1,CSARAEGGAGGYTF
-,TRBJ2-2,few,TRBV12-3/TRBV12-4,CASRKRTGELFF
-,TRBJ1-1,-,TRBV6-5,CASSRPGVSRIAEAFF
-,TRBJ1-1,-,TRBV7-9,CASSLPSGDTEAFF
-,TRBJ2-1,-,TRBV7-2,CASSFDGSLYNEQFF
TRBD1,TRBJ1-1,-,TRBV2,CAGDRVGTEAFF
-,TRBJ2-1,many,TRBV19,CASSLSRANEQFF
-,TRBJ1-2,-,TRBV4-2,CASSPGAEFNYGYTF
TRBD1,TRBJ1-1,-,TRBV7-9,CASSFLQGASNTEAFF
-,TRBJ2-2,-,TRBV3-1,CASSQDQGISTGELFF
-,TRBJ2-7,few,TRBV5-1,CASSSRTGNLLGEQYF
TRBD2,TRBJ2-1,-,TRBV10-3,CAISEAERGARNEQFF
TRBD1,TRBJ1-2,few,TRBV2,CASSPTGMGGYTF
TRBD2,TRBJ2-7,-,TRBV2,CASRARGEILYEQYF
-,TRBJ2-2,few,TRBV5-1,CASSLRGNTGELFF
-,TRBJ1-2,few,TRBV20-1,CSASDGRDVNYGYTF
-,TRBJ2-2,few,TRBV6-6,CASRTGTQNTGELFF
-,TRBJ1-1,-,TRBV2,CASLAGRNTEAFF
-,TRBJ2-6,medium-sized,TRBV6-6,CASSPGLSGGANVLTF
TRBD1,TRBJ1-1,-,TRBV29-1,CSGRQGGYTEAFF
TRBD1,TRBJ1-6,few,TRBV7-2,CASSKYGDRGLYNSPLHF
TRBD2,TRBJ2-7,-,TRBV10-3,CAISGGGGGVAYEQYF